This T cell receptor beta chain derives from a study of T-cell memory formation after mild COVID-19. Study results and limitations: Some clones that responded were present in memory (sampled pre-infection), which suggests cross-reactive memory joined.

Barcoded TCR alpha and TCR beta cDNA libraries with UMIs came from 5'RACE using constant-segment primers. TCRdb recomputed calls from the 5' RACE reads with MiXCR, one row per CDR3 protein. The sample holds 100,000 to 150,000 distinct CDR3 sequences, approximately 6.2% seen once. This clonotype was recorded many times. The target antigen is unknown. Sequenced material: PBMCs or a T cell subset sorted from them (not recorded which). This sequence was found in an adult woman who had mild COVID-19 (a few samples of this study predate the infection). Cell type and time point are not known.

CDR3 sequence: CSARVGWTSGKTDTQYF. CDR3 sequence (DNA): TGCAGTGCTAGAGTTGGTTGGACTAGCGGGAAAACAGATACGCAGTATTTT. V gene TRBV20-1 combines with J gene TRBJ2-3; TRBD2 matches 12 bases. The CDR3 has 17 amino acids. The germline gives CDR1 DFQATT, CDR2 SNEGSKA (reference sequence). V lost 1 base to trimming and J lost 3 bases; unmatched junction nucleotides: 8.